This T cell receptor (beta chain) comes out of a study of blood T cell repertoires in COVID-19. This CDR3 contains 14 residues. V lost 5 bases, J lost 7 bases, and 7 bases stayed unmatched. CDR1 and CDR2 from the germline V gene are LGHNT and FRNRAP. Per the authors' pipeline: Amplification from reference gene primers served as the basis for estimated nucleated cell counts. Some clones are missing from TCRdb's copy, which holds only in-frame ones; the method was immunoSEQ multiplex PCR. The V and J calls and clone size are taken from that table; D and trimming were inferred from the DNA. The table shows 70,000 to 80,000 clones, with more than 85% occurring only once.

This clonotype was sampled from a woman aged 60-75 years with active COVID-19. Sequenced material: peripheral blood. This rearrangement joins TRBV12-5 to TRBJ2-1; 8 bases line up with TRBD1. CDR3 nucleotides: TGTGCTAGTGGTCCCGGACAGGGCCGGAATGAGCAGTTCTTC. It encodes CASGPGQGRNEQFF.